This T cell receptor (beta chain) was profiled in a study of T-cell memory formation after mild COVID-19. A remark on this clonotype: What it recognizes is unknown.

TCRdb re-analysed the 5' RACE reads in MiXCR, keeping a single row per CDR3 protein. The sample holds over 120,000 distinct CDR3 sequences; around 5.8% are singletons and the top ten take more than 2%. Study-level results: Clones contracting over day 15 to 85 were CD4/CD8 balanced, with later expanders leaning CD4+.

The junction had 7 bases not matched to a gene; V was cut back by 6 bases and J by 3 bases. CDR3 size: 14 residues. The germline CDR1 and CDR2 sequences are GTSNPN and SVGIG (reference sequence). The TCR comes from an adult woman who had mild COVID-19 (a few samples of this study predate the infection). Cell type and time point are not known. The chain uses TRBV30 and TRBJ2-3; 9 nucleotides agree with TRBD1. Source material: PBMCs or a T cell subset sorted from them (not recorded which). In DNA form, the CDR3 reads TGTGCCTGCCGGGACAGGGATAGTACAGATACGCAGTATTTT. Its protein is CACRDRDSTDTQYF.